This TCR beta chain was retrieved from a study of T cells after yellow fever vaccination. Study in general: Fractions of limited cellularity were prepared by means of SMART-Seq v4 Ultra Low Input.

TCRdb re-derived calls from the 5' RACE reads in MiXCR, one entry per CDR3 protein. Among 300,000 to 400,000 distinct CDR3 sequences listed, about 8.7% were seen once. CDR1 and CDR2 from the germline V gene are LNHDA and SQIVND (reference sequence). The CDR3 contains 12 residues. The ends were cut back, 6 bases at V and 0 bases at J, with 5 bases in the middle. The chain has TRBV19 and TRBJ2-5, with D unclear. This clonotype was obtained from a man between 18 and 35 years old who received the YFV17D yellow fever vaccine. The sample consisted of PBMCs, taken on the day of the first yellow fever vaccination. The CDR3 is CASRLNQETQYF. Here the CDR3 DNA reads TGTGCCAGTAGGTTGAACCAAGAGACCCAGTACTTC.